Listed below are T cell receptor beta chains from one sample, sequenced in a study of blood T cell repertoires in COVID-19. Clones were sequenced by immunoSEQ multiplex PCR, and TCRdb holds only the in-frame ones, with some missing. Here the sample spans around 120,000 clones, around 79% being singletons. The sequencing input was peripheral blood. The receptors were gathered from a man in his 70s with acute or convalescent COVID-19. Both conserved end residues are part of each CDR3. The D gene is left open where the match is weak. Rows may omit the clone size; those that give it use once, few, many or a size class.

D gene	J gene	clone size	V gene	CDR3 protein	CDR3 DNA
-	TRBJ1-1	-	TRBV6-2/TRBV6-3	CASSPFAFLGTEAFF	TGTGCCAGCAGCCCCTTCGCCTTTCTCGGGACTGAAGCTTTCTTT
-	TRBJ1-3	few	TRBV14	CASSQVTTGSGNTIYF	TGTGCCAGCAGCCAGGTTACGACAGGATCTGGAAACACCATATATTTT
-	TRBJ2-3	-	TRBV5-6	CASSIGFPTTTDTQYF	TGTGCCAGCAGCATTGGGTTTCCGACAACGACAGATACGCAGTATTTT
TRBD1	TRBJ1-2	-	TRBV6-6	CASSPIGTGLGGYTF	TGTGCCAGCAGTCCGATCGGGACAGGGTTGGGTGGCTACACCTTC
-	TRBJ1-5	-	TRBV5-8	CASSPHNQPQHF	TGTGCCAGCAGCCCCCACAATCAGCCCCAGCATTTT
-	TRBJ1-6	-	TRBV9	CASSRDTSSYNSPLHF	TGTGCCAGCAGCCGGGACACTAGCTCCTATAATTCACCCCTCCACTTT
-	TRBJ1-2	-	TRBV3-1/TRBV3-2	CASSQETSSGYTF	TGTGCCAGCAGCCAAGAAACGTCTAGTGGCTACACCTTC
TRBD2	TRBJ2-1	-	TRBV5-8	CASSLEGLAGGINEQFF	TGTGCCAGCAGCTTGGAAGGACTAGCGGGGGGTATCAATGAGCAGTTCTTC
TRBD1	TRBJ1-1	-	TRBV5-6	CASSSPGQPTLGAFF	TGTGCCAGCAGCTCACCGGGACAGCCTACCCTTGGAGCTTTCTTT
TRBD2	TRBJ2-3	once	TRBV4-3	CASSLYQLAGGPTDTQYF	TGCGCCAGCAGCCTATACCAACTAGCGGGGGGCCCCACAGATACGCAGTATTTT